This T cell receptor beta chain was retrieved from a study of shared clonotypes between healthy human individuals. Study outcomes and limitations: Rarefaction analysis demonstrated incomplete sorted-subset sequencing notwithstanding large depth. Non-shared clonotypes were found to have lower generation probabilities than the clonotypes that were shared by all four of the sorted-subset donors.

Trimming removed 3 bases at V and 3 bases at J, with 18 bases between. Germline assignment: CDR1 LNHDA and CDR2 SQIVND (reference sequence). The CDR3 contains 16 residues. This clone appeared once. Its antigen is undetermined. Healthy HIV-negative adults without recent acute infections or vaccinations served as donors. In the authors' workflow: ImmunoSEQ only sent back junction sequences with no quality scores, so filtering was done differently. Here immunoSEQ multiplex PCR was the method, and the copy in TCRdb shows in-frame clones only, minus some. V and J calls and clone size are given by that table; D and trimming were obtained from the DNA. The profile shows about 680,000 clones, about 74% of them singletons.

This clonotype was sampled from a woman aged 25 to 39 in good health. The sample was memory CD4+ T cells sorted from blood. Regarding subset: CD45RA-negative fraction. This sequence joins TRBV19 and TRBJ2-7; tentative D call: TRBD1 (7 bases). The CDR3 nucleotides are TGTGCCAGTAGTATCCTTAGCGCAGGGGGGTTCTACGAGCAGTACTTC. It yields the protein CASSILSAGGFYEQYF.